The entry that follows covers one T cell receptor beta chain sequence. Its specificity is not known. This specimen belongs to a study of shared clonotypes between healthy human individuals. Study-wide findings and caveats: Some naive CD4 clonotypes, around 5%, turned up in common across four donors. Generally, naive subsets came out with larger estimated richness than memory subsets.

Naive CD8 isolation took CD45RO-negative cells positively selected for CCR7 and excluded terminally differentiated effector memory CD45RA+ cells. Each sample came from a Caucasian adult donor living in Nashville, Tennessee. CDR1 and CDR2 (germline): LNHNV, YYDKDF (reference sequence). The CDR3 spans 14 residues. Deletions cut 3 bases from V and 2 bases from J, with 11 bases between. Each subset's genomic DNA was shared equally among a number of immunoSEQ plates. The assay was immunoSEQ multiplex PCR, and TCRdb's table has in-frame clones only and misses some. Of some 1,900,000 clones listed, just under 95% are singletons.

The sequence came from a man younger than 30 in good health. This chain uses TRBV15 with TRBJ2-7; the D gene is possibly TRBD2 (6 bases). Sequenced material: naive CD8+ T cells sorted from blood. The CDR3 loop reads CATSRSEGTYEQYF. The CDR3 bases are TGTGCCACCAGCAGGTCGGAGGGAACCTACGAGCAGTACTTC.